This TCR beta chain was identified in a study of T cell changes during pregnancy in multiple sclerosis. The CDR3 covers 17 residues. CDR1 is SGDLS and CDR2 is YYNGEE in the germline V gene. Trimming removed 3 bases from V and 6 bases from J; junction bases left unmatched: 10. Generated by immunoSEQ multiplex PCR, the TCRdb table keeps only in-frame clones and is missing some. The sample holds some 100,000 clones, around 92% seen once. This chain uses TRBV9 with TRBJ2-7, with TRBD2 matching 15 bases. The origin of this receptor is a female donor with multiple sclerosis, enrolled in a pregnancy study. The sample was peripheral blood, taken before pregnancy. This CDR3 reads CASSEGLAGGPLGEQYF. CDR3 DNA sequence: TGTGCCAGCAGCGAGGGACTAGCGGGAGGACCCCTGGGCGAGCAGTACTTC.